This T cell receptor beta chain derives from a study of blood T cells in healthy people across ages. Study findings and constraints: Comparison with aged donors showed that long-lived donors had more naive CD4+ cells and higher diversity.

The second PCR ran roughly 7 to 12 cycles with a sample-barcoded 5' primer and J-beta primers. MiXCR was run by TCRdb on the 5' RACE reads, yielding one entry per CDR3 protein. This table has around 1.5 million distinct CDR3 sequences, approximately 59% appearing once. Russia was home to the donors, healthy Caucasian individuals aged about 6 to 90. PBMCs numbering at least 6.5 million were isolated per sample. Each sample provided at least 5.5 micrograms of extracted total RNA. Germline V lookup: CDR1 MNHEY, CDR2 SVGAGI. The V gene lost 0 bases and the J gene lost 8 bases, with 14 bases spanning the gap. The CDR3 runs to 15 residues. Comment on this clonotype: Its antigen is unknown.

This clonotype was sampled from a man aged 18 to 35 in good health. The chain combines TRBV6-5 with TRBJ2-1; perhaps TRBD2 as D (6 bases). The source material was blood. CDR3 sequence reads: CASSYSSGESDEQFF. DNA of the CDR3: TGTGCCAGCAGTTACTCCTCGGGGGAGTCTGATGAGCAGTTCTTC.